This T cell receptor beta chain was found in a study of blood T cell repertoires in COVID-19. About the research overall: Samples came from the United States, Italy and Spain, spanning acute and convalescent COVID-19.

This table comes from immunoSEQ multiplex PCR, and its TCRdb copy is limited to in-frame clones, with some not included. The sample includes around 290,000 clones, around 87% of them seen just once. V lost 0 bases to trimming and J lost 5 bases, with 8 bases between them. The CDR3 length is 15 residues. Germline V gene data show CDR1 as LNHNV and CDR2 as YYDKDF (reference sequence). The sequenced sample consisted of peripheral blood. The clonotype was recovered from a woman aged 45 to 65 who had recovered from COVID-19. This chain uses TRBV15 with TRBJ1-6; D is unresolved. The CDR3: CATSRDLADNSPLHF. CDR3 bases: TGTGCCACCAGCAGAGATCTGGCAGATAATTCACCCCTCCACTTT.